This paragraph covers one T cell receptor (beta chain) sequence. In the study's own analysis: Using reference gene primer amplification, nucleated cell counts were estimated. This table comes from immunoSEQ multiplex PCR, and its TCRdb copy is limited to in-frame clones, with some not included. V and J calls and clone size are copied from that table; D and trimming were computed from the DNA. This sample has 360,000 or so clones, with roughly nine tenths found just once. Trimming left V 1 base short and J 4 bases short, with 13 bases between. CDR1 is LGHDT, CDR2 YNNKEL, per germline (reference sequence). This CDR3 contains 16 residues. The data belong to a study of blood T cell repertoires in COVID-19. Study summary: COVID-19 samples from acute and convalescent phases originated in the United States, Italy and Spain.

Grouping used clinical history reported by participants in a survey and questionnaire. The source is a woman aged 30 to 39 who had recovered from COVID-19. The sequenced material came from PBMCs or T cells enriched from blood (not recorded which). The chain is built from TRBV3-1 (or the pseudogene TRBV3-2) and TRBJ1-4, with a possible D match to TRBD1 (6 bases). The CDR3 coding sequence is TGTGCCAGCAGCCAAGTTATGGGGGCGAGTAATGAAAAACTGTTTTTT. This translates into CASSQVMGASNEKLFF.